The 5 T cell receptor beta chains below come from one sample, sequenced in a study of blood T cell repertoires in COVID-19. Clones were sequenced by immunoSEQ multiplex PCR, and TCRdb holds only the in-frame ones, with some missing. This sample yields about 94,000 clones, of which roughly 91% are seen a single time; about 5% belongs to the top ten. Sequencing used peripheral blood. The receptors derive from a woman of 80 years or more with acute or convalescent COVID-19.

V and J are TRBV18 and TRBJ2-3; D is ambiguous. Between the trimmed V and J ends, which lost 2 bases and 2 bases, there was a span of 11 bases. Per germline, CDR1 KGHSH and CDR2 LQKENI. The CDR3 loop spans 15 amino acids. CDR3 loop: CASSPGVTTTDTQYF. As DNA, the CDR3 is TGTGCCAGCTCACCAGGAGTCACAACCACAGATACGCAGTATTTT.

The CDR3 nucleotides read TGTGCCAGTAGTATGAGGGAGACCCAGTACTTC. Translation: CASSMRETQYF. This rearrangement joins TRBV19 to TRBJ2-5; no reliable D call. V dropped 3 bases and J dropped 5 bases, with 4 bases sitting between them. The CDR3 length is 11 residues. The germline gives CDR1 LNHDA, CDR2 SQIVND (reference sequence). Full variable domain (outside the CDR3, taken from reference TRBV19 and TRBJ2-5): DGGITQSPKYLFRKEGQNVTLSCEQNLNHDAMYWYRQDPGQGLRLIYYSQIVNDFQKGDIAEGYSVSREKKESFPLTVTSAQKNPTAFYLCASSMRETQYFGPGTRLLVL.

The chain carries TRBV5-1 and TRBJ1-1; 11 bases are a match to TRBD1. Trimming took 5 bases from V and 5 from J; bases not matched to a gene: 5. The CDR3 covers 14 residues. CDR1 is SGHRS and CDR2 is YFSETQ in the germline V gene. CDR3 nucleotide sequence: TGCGCCAGCAGTTCTGGACAGGGGGCGACTGAAGCTTTCTTT. Its translation is CASSSGQGATEAFF.

The rearrangement links TRBV3-1 (or the pseudogene TRBV3-2) to TRBJ1-1; 7 bases are shared with TRBD1. V trimming: 4 bases; J trimming: 5 bases; junction bases outside the gene matches: 10. Germline V gene lookup returns CDR1 LGHDT and CDR2 YNNKEL (reference sequence). This CDR3 has 15 amino acids. This CDR3 is CASSRTTGLRTEAFF. CDR3 DNA sequence: TGTGCCAGCAGCCGAACGACAGGGCTGAGGACTGAAGCTTTCTTT.

A few counts support this clone. The gene calls are TRBV25-1 and TRBJ1-6; 9 positions match TRBD1. Germline V gene data show CDR1 as MGHDK and CDR2 as SYGVNS. This CDR3 is 14 amino acids long. V was clipped by 10 bases and J by 9 bases; unmatched bases: 10. CDR3 in amino acids: CATSQGAKGSPLHF. The CDR3, as DNA: TGTGCCACCTCACAGGGGGCGAAAGGTTCACCCCTCCACTTT.